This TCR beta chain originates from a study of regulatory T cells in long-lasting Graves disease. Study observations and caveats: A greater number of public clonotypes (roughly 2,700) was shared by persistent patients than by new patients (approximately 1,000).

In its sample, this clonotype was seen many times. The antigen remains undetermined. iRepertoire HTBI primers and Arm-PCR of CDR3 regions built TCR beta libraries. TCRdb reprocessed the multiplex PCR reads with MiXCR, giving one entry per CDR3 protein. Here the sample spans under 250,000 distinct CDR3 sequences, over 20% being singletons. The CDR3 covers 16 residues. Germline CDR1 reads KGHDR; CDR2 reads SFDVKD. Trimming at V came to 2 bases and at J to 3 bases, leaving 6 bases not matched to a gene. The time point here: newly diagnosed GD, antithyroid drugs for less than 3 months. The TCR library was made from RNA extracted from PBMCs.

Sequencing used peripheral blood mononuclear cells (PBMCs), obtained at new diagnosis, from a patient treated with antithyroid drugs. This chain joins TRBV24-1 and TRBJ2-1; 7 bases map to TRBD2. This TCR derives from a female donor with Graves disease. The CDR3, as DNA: TGTGCCACCAGTGATTCAGCGGGAACGAACTACAATGAGCAGTTCTTC. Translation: CATSDSAGTNYNEQFF.